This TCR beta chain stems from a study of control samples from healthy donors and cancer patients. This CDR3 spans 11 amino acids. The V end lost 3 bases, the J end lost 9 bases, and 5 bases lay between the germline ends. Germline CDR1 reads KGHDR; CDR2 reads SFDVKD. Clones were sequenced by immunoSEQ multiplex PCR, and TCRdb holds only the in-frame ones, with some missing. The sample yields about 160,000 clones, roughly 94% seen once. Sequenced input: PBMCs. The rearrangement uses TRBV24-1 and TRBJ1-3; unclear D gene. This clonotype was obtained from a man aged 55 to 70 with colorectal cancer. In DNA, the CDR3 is TGTGCCACCAGTGATACCGCCACCATATATTTT. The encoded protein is CATSDTATIYF.